These 28 T cell receptor beta chains came from one sample sequenced in a study of T cells in Graves' hyperthyroidism and ophthalmopathy. There were TCR beta CDR3 regions amplified from RNA transcripts. During a first-round RT-PCR of the TCR CDR3, the HTBI primer set was used. MiXCR, applied by TCRdb to the multiplex PCR reads, yields one record per CDR3 protein. The data hold about 300,000 distinct CDR3 sequences, with about 13% observed a single time. Specimen: blood. The receptors come from a middle-aged woman with Graves' hyperthyroidism.

The rearrangement uses TRBV24-1 and TRBJ1-2; D not resolved. This CDR3 region has 11 residues. V lost 5 bases, J lost 6 bases, and 6 bases lay in between. The germline V gene encodes CDR1 KGHDR and CDR2 SFDVKD. CDR3 amino acids: CATSGGDGYTF. CDR3 in DNA: TGTGCCACCAGTGGGGGAGATGGCTACACCTTC.

This clonotype was seen repeatedly, ten times or more. The chain couples TRBV19 to TRBJ2-1; TRBD2 aligns across 13 bases. After removal of 7 bases from V and 4 bases from J, the junction contained 4 bases not matched to a gene. Germline CDR1 and CDR2: LNHDA and SQIVND (reference sequence). The CDR3 loop spans 15 amino acids. The CDR3 region has the DNA TGTGCCAGTACCTGGACTAGCGGGAGATACAATGAGCAGTTCTTC. It yields the protein CASTWTSGRYNEQFF.

This clonotype occurred many times. The chain employs TRBV15 and TRBJ2-5; D not certain. CDR3 size: 12 residues. The germline V and J ends were trimmed by 5 bases and 5 bases, with 9 bases remaining between them. Per the germline V gene, CDR1 is LNHNV and CDR2 is YYDKDF (reference sequence). CDR3 sequence reads: CATSGASETQYF. CDR3 nucleotides: TGTGCCACCAGCGGCGCCTCGGAGACCCAGTACTTC.

This clonotype came up many times. This chain links TRBV7-2 with TRBJ1-2; D is unclear. Trimming took off 2 bases at V and 2 bases at J, with 6 bases between the two ends. In germline, CDR1 is SGHTA, CDR2 FQGNSA. This CDR3 has 13 residues. The CDR3: CASSLNVNYGYTF. DNA for the CDR3: TGTGCCAGCAGCTTAAACGTAAACTATGGCTACACCTTC.

This clonotype was counted only a few times. A much larger clone is a single base away; this may be a read error. The genes are TRBV15 and TRBJ1-2; possibly TRBD1 for D (5 bases). The CDR3 covers 18 residues. Germline V CDR1 and CDR2: LNHNV, YYDKDF (reference sequence). The CDR3 DNA follows: TGTGCCACCAGCAGAGTACCCATTGACAGTCATCGATTCTATGGCTGCACCTTC. Translation: CATSRVPIDSHRFYGCTF.

This clonotype was counted at least ten times. V gene TRBV11-2 combines with J gene TRBJ1-6; a possible D gene is TRBD1 (6 bases). V was trimmed by 4 bases and J by 7 bases, leaving 14 bases between them. CDR3 length: 15 residues. In germline, CDR1 is SGHAT, CDR2 FQNNGV. The CDR3 is CASSSYRVPNSPLHF. Written as DNA, the CDR3 is TGTGCCAGCAGCTCCTACAGGGTACCAAATTCACCCCTCCACTTT.

This clonotype was counted between two and nine times. The chain recombines TRBV9 with TRBJ1-4; TRBD1 matches at 7 bases. The CDR3 extends over 16 amino acids. The ends lost 0 bases at V and 3 bases at J; junction bases unmatched: 5. The V gene's germline CDR1 is SGDLS and CDR2 YYNGEE. CDR3: CASSVGRGTANEKLFF. The DNA for the CDR3 is TGTGCCAGCAGCGTAGGTAGGGGGACAGCTAATGAAAAACTGTTTTTT.

This clonotype was observed once. The genes are TRBV15 and TRBJ2-4; D uncertain. Germline CDR1 LNHNV, CDR2 YYDKDF (reference sequence). Trimming stripped 0 bases from V and 2 bases from J, with 8 bases between. The CDR3 runs to 15 residues. For the CDR3, the DNA is TGTGCCACCAGCAGAGATTTTTTCCCCAAAAACATTCAGTACTTC. Translation: CATSRDFFPKNIQYF.

This clonotype was observed at least ten times. The chain joins TRBV5-6 to TRBJ1-1, with 9 bases that match TRBD1. V gave up 0 bases and J gave up 7 bases; unmatched junction bases: 13. The CDR3 loop spans 17 amino acids. The germline V gene has CDR1 SGHDT and CDR2 YYEEEE. The DNA for the CDR3 is TGTGCCAGCAGCTTGGCCACGCCGGGACAGGGTAGGGGTGAAGCTTTCTTT. It encodes CASSLATPGQGRGEAFF.

Comments on this clonotype: A much larger clonotype is one base distant, so this may be a read error. This chain links TRBV29-1 with TRBJ1-1, with a weak D call TRBD1 (5 bases). The CDR3 is made up of 14 amino acids. Germline CDR1 is SQVTM and CDR2 is ANQGSEA. The DNA of the CDR3 is TGCAGCGTTATAGGTGGGGCGCCGAACATTGAAGCTTTCTTT. It specifies CSVIGGAPNIEAFF.

The chain is built from TRBV10-3 and TRBJ1-5; 10 bases map to TRBD1. Germline CDR1 ENHRY, CDR2 SYGVKD. V lost 10 bases, J lost 5 bases, and 8 bases stayed unmatched. This CDR3 has 14 residues. The CDR3 protein is CASWTGGSHQPQHF. CDR3 nucleotide sequence: TGTGCCAGCTGGACAGGGGGGTCCCATCAGCCCCAGCATTTT.

In this sample, this clonotype turned up many times. This chain connects TRBV6-1 to TRBJ1-2; 7 bases map to TRBD1. The germline gives CDR1 MNHNS, CDR2 SASEGT. This CDR3 is 16 amino acids long. The trim removed 6 bases at V and 3 bases at J, leaving 13 bases unmatched. The CDR3 loop reads CASSPQDRFDHYGYTF. The CDR3 nucleotides read TGTGCCAGCAGCCCCCAGGACAGGTTTGATCACTATGGCTACACCTTC.

This clonotype was counted between two and nine times. V is TRBV7-9 and J is TRBJ2-2; 9 bases agree with TRBD2. Losses at the gene ends were 1 base for V and 4 bases for J; bases not matched to a gene: 4. Germline assignment: CDR1 SEHNR and CDR2 FQNEAQ (reference sequence). The CDR3 has 16 amino acids. CDR3 sequence: CASSLEAGGITGELFF. In DNA form, the CDR3 reads TGTGCCAGCAGCTTAGAAGCGGGAGGCATCACCGGGGAGCTGTTTTTT.

The chain uses TRBV6-1 and TRBJ1-6; 8 bases are a match to TRBD1. CDR3 length: 16 residues. In germline, CDR1 is MNHNS, CDR2 SASEGT. With 2 bases clipped from V and 13 bases from J, the junction kept 13 bases outside the gene matches. CDR3 protein: CASSEFDMGTGFPLHF. CDR3 DNA sequence: TGTGCCAGCAGTGAATTCGATATGGGGACAGGTTTTCCCCTCCACTTT.

This clonotype was seen many times. This chain links TRBV2 with TRBJ1-3, with a tentative D call TRBD1 (5 bases). This CDR3 has 16 amino acids. V gave up 3 bases and J gave up 4 bases, with 16 bases separating them. Germline CDR1 is SNHLY and CDR2 is FYNNEI. This chain's CDR3 is CASSETYRIAGNTIYF. In DNA, the CDR3 is TGTGCCAGCAGTGAGACTTACAGGATTGCCGGAAACACCATATATTTT. Drawing the rest from reference TRBV2 and TRBJ1-3, the complete variable domain is EPEVTQTPSHQVTQMGQEVILRCVPISNHLYFYWYRQILGQKVEFLVSFYNNEISEKSEIFDDQFSVERPDGSNFTLKIRSTKLEDSAMYFCASSETYRIAGNTIYFGEGSWLTVV.

This clonotype was counted ten times or more. The CDR3 nucleotides read TGTGCCTGGAGTGTAATGGGGAATGGCTACACCTTC. It codes for CAWSVMGNGYTF. The genes are TRBV30 and TRBJ1-2, with unresolved D. The ends were cut back, 0 bases at V and 6 bases at J, with 8 bases in the middle. Germline assignment: CDR1 GTSNPN and CDR2 SVGIG (reference sequence). The CDR3 has 12 residues.

At least ten counts were recorded for this clonotype. The chain combines TRBV30 with TRBJ2-2, with D perhaps being TRBD1 or TRBD2 (5 bases each). V lost 2 bases, J lost 6 bases, and 10 bases lay in between. Germline CDR1 and CDR2: GTSNPN and SVGIG (reference sequence). CDR3 length: 13 residues. The CDR3 nucleotides read TGTGCCTGGAGTCTTGAGGGGCCCGGGGAGCTGTTTTTT. Translation: CAWSLEGPGELFF.

This clonotype was counted many times. The CDR3 sequence is CASSEETGGGTAFF. The CDR3 DNA reads TGTGCCAGCAGTGAAGAAACAGGCGGTGGTACGGCTTTCTTT. This chain links TRBV2 with TRBJ1-1; D perhaps matches TRBD1 (5 bases). The germline V and J ends were trimmed by 1 base and 11 bases, with 17 bases remaining between them. Germline CDR1 reads SNHLY; CDR2 reads FYNNEI. The CDR3 consists of 14 residues.

Many counts were recorded for this clonotype. This sequence joins TRBV27 and TRBJ2-7, with 10 bases that match TRBD1. The CDR3 loop spans 15 amino acids. V dropped 3 bases and J dropped 5; count of bases not matched to a gene: 7. Germline V gene data show CDR1 as MNHEY and CDR2 as SMNVEV (reference sequence). This CDR3 reads CASSFRGQGFNEQYF. CDR3 nucleotides: TGTGCCAGCAGTTTTCGGGGACAGGGGTTCAACGAGCAGTACTTC.

This clonotype was counted ten times or more. The CDR3 nucleotides read TGTGCCAGCAGTGACCCTAGCGGGAGAGCCAAAAACATTCAGTACTTC. It is translated as CASSDPSGRAKNIQYF. The V gene is TRBV6-2 or TRBV6-3, the J gene TRBJ2-4, with 10 bases lining up with TRBD2. With V trimmed by 5 bases and J by 0 bases, 4 bases remained unmatched. Germline values: CDR1 MNHEY, CDR2 SVGEGT. This CDR3 contains 16 residues.

This clonotype has a count of ten or more. The chain employs TRBV7-8 and TRBJ2-1; 7 bases are a match to TRBD1. The CDR3 is made up of 19 amino acids. CDR1 SGHVS and CDR2 FQNEAQ come from the germline V gene. Trimming cost V 7 bases and J 8 bases; bases outside gene matches: 26. CDR3 loop: CASTTGTASTTRIPYEQFF. In DNA form, the CDR3 reads TGTGCCAGCACCACCGGGACAGCCTCGACTACCCGCATCCCTTATGAGCAGTTCTTC.

V is TRBV24-1 and J is TRBJ2-4; 7 bases match TRBD1. Germline lookup yields CDR1 KGHDR and CDR2 SFDVKD. The CDR3 sequence is 13 residues long. V gave up 10 bases and J gave up 5 bases; unmatched junction bases: 7. The CDR3: CATRGTVENIQYF. DNA of the CDR3: TGTGCCACGAGGGGGACAGTAGAAAACATTCAGTACTTC.

This clonotype was seen at least ten times. This chain links TRBV5-6 with TRBJ2-2; no clear D. Germline V gene lookup returns CDR1 SGHDT and CDR2 YYEEEE. The CDR3 length is 13 residues. V lost 2 bases, J lost 7 bases, and 9 bases lay in between. The CDR3 spells CASSFGQIGELFF. The CDR3 DNA sequence: TGTGCCAGCAGCTTTGGGCAGATCGGGGAGCTGTTTTTT.

V and J are TRBV4-1 and TRBJ2-7; the D gene is possibly TRBD2 (5 bases). The CDR3 contains 13 residues. The V and J ends lost 0 bases and 9 bases respectively, with 12 bases between them. Germline-derived CDR1 and CDR2 are MGHRA and YSYEKL. CDR3 amino acids: CASSQESGIGQYF. The CDR3 DNA reads TGCGCCAGCAGCCAAGAATCCGGGATTGGGCAGTACTTC.

This clonotype was recorded at least ten times. CDR3 sequence: CASSPHRSEQFF. CDR3 nucleotide sequence: TGTGCCAGCAGCCCCCATAGGAGTGAGCAGTTCTTC. The V gene is TRBV7-2, the J gene TRBJ2-1; D is unclear. Germline V lookup: CDR1 SGHTA, CDR2 FQGNSA. The CDR3 loop spans 12 amino acids. Trimming removed 5 bases at V and 9 bases at J, with 11 bases between.

Ten or more counts support this clonotype. The V gene is TRBV2, the J gene TRBJ1-1, with unresolved D. Per the germline V gene, CDR1 is SNHLY and CDR2 is FYNNEI. The CDR3 is 13 residues long. V was trimmed by 3 bases and J by 2 bases, leaving 7 bases between them. This CDR3 reads CASSEWGNTEAFF. In DNA form, the CDR3 reads TGTGCCAGCAGTGAGTGGGGTAACACTGAAGCTTTCTTT.

In this sample, this clonotype turned up once. The chain carries TRBV28 and TRBJ2-5; 13 nucleotides agree with TRBD2. In germline, CDR1 is MDHEN, CDR2 SYDVKM. The CDR3 loop spans 16 amino acids. The trim removed 6 bases at V and 3 bases at J, leaving 7 bases unmatched. DNA of the CDR3: TGTGCCAGCAGACCCGGGACTAGCGGGATAGAAGAGACCCAGTACTTC. Protein: CASRPGTSGIEETQYF.

This clonotype came up once. The chain is built from TRBV2 and TRBJ1-3, with 10 bases identical to TRBD1. CDR1 is SNHLY, CDR2 FYNNEI, per germline. V was pared by 4 bases and J by 3 bases, with 3 bases of the junction left unmatched. The CDR3 sequence is 15 residues long. CDR3 amino acids: CASSVGQGIGNTIYF. CDR3 nucleotides: TGTGCCAGCAGTGTGGGACAGGGGATTGGAAACACCATATATTTT.